Listed here are 27 T cell receptor beta chains from one sample, sequenced in a study of cytomegalovirus exposure and HLA in healthy donors. The PCR was carried out with 60 Vbeta primers and 13 Jbeta primers. Sequenced by immunoSEQ multiplex PCR; TCRdb stores in-frame clones only, minus some. The repertoire includes about 81,000 clones, 70% to 80% of them detected once, and around 3% sits in the top ten. Material: PBMCs. These receptors all come from a man aged 45-60 years in good health and CMV-seropositive.

This sequence joins TRBV27 and TRBJ2-7, with D possibly being TRBD2 (7 bases). Per germline, CDR1 MNHEY and CDR2 SMNVEV (reference sequence). The CDR3 has 16 amino acids. V was pared by 5 bases and J by 0 bases, with 17 bases between. The DNA of the CDR3 is TGTGCCAGCAGTCCTCCGGGGGGCTCAAGCTCCTACGAGCAGTACTTC. Translated, it gives CASSPPGGSSSYEQYF.

The chain links TRBV7-9 to TRBJ1-1; weak D call: TRBD1 (6 bases). Germline CDR1 SEHNR, CDR2 FQNEAQ (reference sequence). The CDR3 loop spans 18 amino acids. Trimming stripped 3 bases from V and 1 base from J, with 21 bases between. The DNA for the CDR3 is TGTGCCAGCAGCTTGCGAGGCACAGGGCAAACGGGGAACACTGAAGCTTTCTTT. This encodes CASSLRGTGQTGNTEAFF.

The chain couples TRBV7-9 to TRBJ2-5, with D unresolved. Deletions cut 8 bases from V and 5 bases from J, with 18 bases between. CDR3 length: 14 residues. Germline values: CDR1 SEHNR, CDR2 FQNEAQ (reference sequence). The CDR3 region is CASAFPPGEETQYF. The CDR3 DNA reads as TGTGCCAGCGCCTTTCCCCCAGGCGAGGAGACCCAGTACTTC.

The rearrangement links TRBV11-3 to TRBJ2-3; 7 nucleotides match TRBD2. CDR1 SGHNT and CDR2 YENEEA come from the germline V gene. The CDR3 spans 13 residues. J was trimmed by 8 bases and V by 9 bases; bases with no gene match: 11. CDR3 loop: CASQRDLGPTQYF. CDR3 in DNA: TGTGCCAGTCAGCGGGACCTTGGCCCTACGCAGTATTTT.

The CDR3 bases are TGTGCCAGCAGCCTCGGGGGGGGCCCAGATACGCAGTATTTT. Translated, it gives CASSLGGGPDTQYF. The chain recombines TRBV7-9 with TRBJ2-3; 8 bases match TRBD2. CDR3 length equals 14 residues. The V gene's germline CDR1 is SEHNR and CDR2 FQNEAQ (reference sequence). Trimming removed 5 bases from V and 4 bases from J; junction bases left unmatched: 5.

The chain combines TRBV15 with TRBJ2-7; the D gene is possibly TRBD2 (6 bases). V lost 1 base to trimming and J lost 0 bases, with 22 bases between them. CDR1 LNHNV and CDR2 YYDKDF come from the germline V gene (reference sequence). CDR3 length: 19 residues. The CDR3 region has the DNA TGTGCCACCAGCAGAGCCCACCCAGGTCGGCGGGATAGCTCCTACGAGCAGTACTTC. It yields the protein CATSRAHPGRRDSSYEQYF.

This sequence joins TRBV5-4 and TRBJ2-5; D is uncertain. Trimming shortened V by 4 bases and J by 2 bases, and 15 bases separated the two germline ends. Germline loops: CDR1 SGHNT, CDR2 YYREEE (reference sequence). CDR3 length: 15 amino acids. The CDR3 is CASSPTSKVQETQYF. The CDR3 DNA reads TGTGCCAGCAGCCCGACATCCAAAGTACAAGAGACCCAGTACTTC.

This chain uses TRBV5-6 with TRBJ2-7; D remains ambiguous. This CDR3 has 14 amino acids. Per germline, CDR1 SGHDT and CDR2 YYEEEE. V dropped 4 bases and J dropped 12 bases, with 23 bases sitting between them. The CDR3 is CASSPAAGQARWYF. The CDR3, as DNA: TGTGCCAGCAGCCCCGCCGCTGGCCAGGCGAGATGGTACTTC.

In this sample, this clone turned up once. The chain links TRBV19 to TRBJ2-3; 11 bases fit TRBD1. From germline, CDR1 is LNHDA and CDR2 SQIVND (reference sequence). With V trimmed by 5 bases and J by 10 bases, 8 bases remained unmatched. The CDR3 has 14 amino acids. This chain's CDR3 is CASSRDRGLIAQYF. The CDR3 coding sequence is TGTGCCAGTAGTCGGGACAGGGGGTTAATCGCGCAGTATTTT.

This clone was detected only once. This chain links TRBV5-1 with TRBJ2-5, with 9 positions matching TRBD2. Germline CDR1 is SGHRS and CDR2 is YFSETQ. V lost 2 bases and J lost 5; bases outside the gene matches: 10. This CDR3 spans 16 amino acids. The CDR3 coding sequence is TGCGCCAGCAGCTTCGTGCTAGCGGGATTGCGGGAGACCCAGTACTTC. Amino acids: CASSFVLAGLRETQYF.

This clone showed up just a few times. V usage is TRBV7-9 and J usage is TRBJ2-1, with 9 bases matching TRBD2. Unmatched junction bases numbered 9, after V lost 2 bases and J lost 7 bases. The V gene's germline CDR1 is SEHNR and CDR2 FQNEAQ (reference sequence). The CDR3 runs 16 residues. DNA of the CDR3: TGTGCCAGCAGCTTAATCTTAGCGGGAGAGGGTAATGAGCAGTTCTTC. This translates into CASSLILAGEGNEQFF.

This clone was counted only a few times. This chain links TRBV30 with TRBJ2-7; 7 nucleotides align to TRBD2. The CDR3 totals 14 residues. Germline CDR1 GTSNPN, CDR2 SVGIG (reference sequence). The CDR3 is CGASVSGLFYEQYF. The CDR3 region has the DNA TGTGGGGCTAGCGTTAGCGGGCTCTTCTACGAGCAGTACTTC.

The chain has TRBV10-3 and TRBJ1-2, with 7 bases aligning to TRBD1. The CDR3 extends over 12 amino acids. V lost 7 bases and J lost 7; bases outside the gene matches: 6. Germline CDR1 is ENHRY and CDR2 is SYGVKD. The chain's CDR3 is CAITGTVGGYTF. CDR3 DNA sequence: TGTGCCATCACCGGGACAGTGGGTGGCTACACCTTC.

In the case of this clone: The same CDR3 can be traced to other DNA sequences in this sample. The chain recombines TRBV7-9 with TRBJ2-5; TRBD2 matches at 10 bases. Trimming cost V 6 bases and J 5 bases; bases outside gene matches: 3. The CDR3 covers 13 residues. In germline, CDR1 is SEHNR, CDR2 FQNEAQ (reference sequence). CDR3 loop: CASSLAGVETQYF. CDR3 coding DNA: TGTGCCAGCAGTCTAGCGGGAGTGGAGACCCAGTACTTC.

This chain connects TRBV27 to TRBJ2-3, with TRBD2 matching 8 bases. This CDR3 is built from 13 residues. Germline CDR1 is MNHEY and CDR2 is SMNVEV (reference sequence). The trim removed 7 bases at V and 0 bases at J, leaving 0 bases unmatched. DNA for the CDR3: TGTGCCAGCACGGGAGGGAGCACAGATACGCAGTATTTT. It is translated as CASTGGSTDTQYF.

Here the CDR3 DNA reads TGTGCCATCAGTGATGGACAGGGGGTTCCTGAAGCTTTCTTT. This sequence encodes CAISDGQGVPEAFF. The gene calls are TRBV10-3 and TRBJ1-1; 10 bases agree with TRBD1. CDR1 and CDR2 (germline): ENHRY, SYGVKD. Losses at the gene ends were 3 bases for V and 6 bases for J; bases not matched to a gene: 4. This CDR3 is 14 amino acids long.

The rearrangement links TRBV5-1 to TRBJ1-3; TRBD1 is a possible D gene (6 bases). Trimming took 2 bases from V and 6 from J, leaving 12 bases between them. Germline V gives CDR1 SGHRS, CDR2 YFSETQ. The CDR3 extends over 14 amino acids. The CDR3 region is CASSFGGAENTIYF. The CDR3 region has the DNA TGCGCCAGCAGCTTCGGGGGGGCAGAAAACACCATATATTTT. The full variable domain, completed using reference TRBV5-1 and TRBJ1-3, is KAGVTQTPRYLIKTRGQQVTLSCSPISGHRSVSWYQQTPGQGLQFLFEYFSETQRNKGNFPGRFSGRQFSNSRSEMNVSTLELGDSALYLCASSFGGAENTIYFGEGSWLTVV.

Notes on this clone: Other DNA sequences in this specimen translate into the identical CDR3. The chain combines TRBV30 with TRBJ1-1; 7 nucleotides match TRBD1. Germline values: CDR1 GTSNPN, CDR2 SVGIG (reference sequence). The CDR3 covers 13 residues. The J segment lost 0 bases and the V segment lost 5 bases, leaving 3 bases of the junction unmatched. The CDR3 DNA sequence: TGTGCCTGGGACAGGGCGATGAACACTGAAGCTTTCTTT. The encoded protein is CAWDRAMNTEAFF.

This clone was counted once. CDR3 loop: CASSVMMGLAGGYTQYF. DNA of the CDR3: TGTGCCAGCAGTGTCATGATGGGACTAGCGGGAGGGTATACGCAGTATTTT. The chain employs TRBV28 and TRBJ2-3; 16 positions agree with TRBD2. Germline CDR1 reads MDHEN; CDR2 reads SYDVKM. This CDR3 is built from 17 residues. V gave up 5 bases and J gave up 7 bases; unmatched junction bases: 9.

J is TRBJ2-1 and V is TRBV30; 9 bases match TRBD2. CDR1 and CDR2 from the germline V gene are GTSNPN and SVGIG (reference sequence). The V and J ends lost 1 base and 4 bases, in that order; junction bases with no gene match: 5. The CDR3 covers 15 residues. The CDR3 DNA reads as TGTGCCTGGAGTGGGAGCGGGAGGCTATACAATGAGCAGTTCTTC. This encodes CAWSGSGRLYNEQFF.

The V gene is TRBV12-5, the J gene TRBJ2-7; tentative D call: TRBD1 (6 bases). V lost 8 bases and J lost 7, with 12 bases in between. CDR3 length equals 11 residues. Germline V gene lookup returns CDR1 LGHNT and CDR2 FRNRAP. The CDR3, as DNA: TGTGCTAGTCTTTCAACAGGGGAGCAGTACTTC. It yields the protein CASLSTGEQYF.

V usage is TRBV5-8 and J usage is TRBJ2-3; 9 positions agree with TRBD2. Germline V gives CDR1 SGHTS, CDR2 YDEGEE. Trimming cost V 0 bases and J 0 bases; bases outside gene matches: 5. The CDR3 covers 17 residues. The CDR3 DNA reads as TGTGCCAGCAGCTTGGGTAGCGGGGGCTCCAGCACAGATACGCAGTATTTT. Its protein is CASSLGSGGSSTDTQYF.

This clone was seen a handful of times. This chain uses TRBV6-4 with TRBJ2-3, with 10 bases matching TRBD2. CDR1 is MRHNA and CDR2 is SNTAGT in the germline V gene. The trim removed 0 bases at V and 0 bases at J, leaving 3 bases unmatched. The CDR3 is 17 residues long. The CDR3 loop is CASSDSVAGGSTDTQYF. The CDR3 nucleotides read TGTGCCAGCAGTGACTCGGTAGCGGGAGGTAGCACAGATACGCAGTATTTT.

J is TRBJ2-7 and V is TRBV27; 9 bases map to TRBD1. The CDR3 is 14 residues long. Germline-derived CDR1 and CDR2 are MNHEY and SMNVEV (reference sequence). Unmatched junction bases numbered 7, after V lost 8 bases and J lost 2 bases. The CDR3 here is CASQLGQGAYEQYF. CDR3 coding DNA: TGTGCCAGCCAGCTGGGACAGGGAGCCTACGAGCAGTACTTC.

This chain connects TRBV7-2 to TRBJ2-1; D remains unclear. Deletions cut 8 bases from V and 7 bases from J, with 21 bases between. This CDR3 spans 15 amino acids. From germline, CDR1 is SGHTA and CDR2 FQGNSA. The CDR3 sequence is CASFPGPPTINEQFF. CDR3 DNA sequence: TGTGCCAGCTTCCCGGGTCCCCCAACCATAAATGAGCAGTTCTTC.

The rearrangement links TRBV6-5 to TRBJ2-5; D remains ambiguous. The DNA end is a closer match to TRBJ2-7, so the J assignment may be wrong. This CDR3 region has 13 residues. Looked up from germline, CDR1 is MNHEY and CDR2 is SVGAGI. In DNA, the CDR3 is TGTGCCAGCAATCCCCTCTATTCCTACGAGCAGTACTTC. This translates into CASNPLYSYEQYF.

The rearrangement uses TRBV9 and TRBJ1-3; TRBD1 is a possible D gene (5 bases). The CDR3 is 14 residues long. V lost 4 bases, J lost 0 bases, and 8 bases lay in between. Germline loops: CDR1 SGDLS, CDR2 YYNGEE. The CDR3: CASSRGISGNTIYF. CDR3 sequence (DNA): TGTGCCAGCAGCAGGGGAATCTCTGGAAACACCATATATTTT.